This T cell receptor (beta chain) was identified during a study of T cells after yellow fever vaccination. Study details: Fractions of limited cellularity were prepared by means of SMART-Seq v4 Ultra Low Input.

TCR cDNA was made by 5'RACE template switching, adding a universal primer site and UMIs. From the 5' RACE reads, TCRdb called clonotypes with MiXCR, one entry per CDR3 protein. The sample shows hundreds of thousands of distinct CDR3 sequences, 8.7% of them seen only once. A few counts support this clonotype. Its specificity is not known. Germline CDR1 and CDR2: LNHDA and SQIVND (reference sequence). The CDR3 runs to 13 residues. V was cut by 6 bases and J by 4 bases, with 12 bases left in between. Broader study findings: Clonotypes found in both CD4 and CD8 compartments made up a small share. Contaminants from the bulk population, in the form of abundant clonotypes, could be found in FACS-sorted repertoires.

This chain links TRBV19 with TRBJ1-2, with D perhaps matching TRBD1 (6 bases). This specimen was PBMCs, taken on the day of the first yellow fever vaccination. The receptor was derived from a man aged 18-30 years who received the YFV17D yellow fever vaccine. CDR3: CASRTGYTYGYTF. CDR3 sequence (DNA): TGTGCCAGTAGGACAGGATATACCTATGGCTACACCTTC.